This TCR beta chain was identified in a study of early T cells in non-severe SARS-CoV-2 infection. Study-level findings and limits: The VDJdb matching leaned toward anti-spike CD8 responses and overlooked private and CD4 specificities.

This CDR3 is 15 amino acids long. V shed 1 base, J shed 5 bases, and the junction held 8 bases outside the gene matches. The germline gives CDR1 DFQATT, CDR2 SNEGSKA (reference sequence). As for this clonotype: The antigen is unknown.

A single record per CDR3 protein comes from TCRdb applying MiXCR to the 5' RACE reads. This sample has 60,000 or so distinct CDR3 sequences, with 15% found just once. This clonotype originated in an adult who was a healthcare worker with PCR-confirmed SARS-CoV-2 infection or an uninfected control (not recorded which). This sample comprised whole blood, obtained at baseline. V is TRBV20-1 and J is TRBJ2-5; 9 nucleotides match TRBD2. This CDR3 reads CSARAGTSFGETQYF. The CDR3 bases are TGCAGTGCTAGAGCCGGGACTAGCTTCGGCGAGACCCAGTACTTC.